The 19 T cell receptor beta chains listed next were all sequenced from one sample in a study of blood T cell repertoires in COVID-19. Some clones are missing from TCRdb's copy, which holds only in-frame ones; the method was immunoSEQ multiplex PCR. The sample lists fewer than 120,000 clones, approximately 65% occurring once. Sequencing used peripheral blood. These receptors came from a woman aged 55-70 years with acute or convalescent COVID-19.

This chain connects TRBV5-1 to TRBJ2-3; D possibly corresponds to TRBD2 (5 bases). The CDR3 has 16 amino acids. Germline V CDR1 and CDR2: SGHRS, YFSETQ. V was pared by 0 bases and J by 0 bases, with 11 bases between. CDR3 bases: TGCGCCAGCAGCTTGGCTTTATCGGGGAGCACAGATACGCAGTATTTT. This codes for CASSLALSGSTDTQYF.

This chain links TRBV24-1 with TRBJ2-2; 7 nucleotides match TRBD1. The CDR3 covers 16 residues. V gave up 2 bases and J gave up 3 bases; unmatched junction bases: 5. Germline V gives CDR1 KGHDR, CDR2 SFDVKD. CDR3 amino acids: CATSDSRQGYTGELFF. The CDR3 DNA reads TGTGCCACCAGTGATTCCAGACAGGGCTACACCGGGGAGCTGTTTTTT.

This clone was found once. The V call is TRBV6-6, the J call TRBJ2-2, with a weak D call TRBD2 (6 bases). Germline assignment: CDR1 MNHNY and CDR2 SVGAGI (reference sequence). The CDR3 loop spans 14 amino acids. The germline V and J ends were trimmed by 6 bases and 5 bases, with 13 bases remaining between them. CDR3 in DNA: TGTGCCAGCAGGGGACTCGTCTGGACCGGGGAGCTGTTTTTT. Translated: CASRGLVWTGELFF.

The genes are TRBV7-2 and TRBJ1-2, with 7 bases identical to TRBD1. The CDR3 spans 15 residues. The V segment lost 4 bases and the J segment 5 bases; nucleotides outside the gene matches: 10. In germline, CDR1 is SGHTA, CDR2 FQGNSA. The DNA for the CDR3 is TGTGCCAGCAGCTACGATATGACAGGGCTATATGGCTACACCTTC. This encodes CASSYDMTGLYGYTF.

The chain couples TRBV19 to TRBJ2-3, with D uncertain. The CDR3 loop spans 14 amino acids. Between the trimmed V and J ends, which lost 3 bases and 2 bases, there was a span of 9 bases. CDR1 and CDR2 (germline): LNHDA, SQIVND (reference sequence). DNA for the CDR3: TGTGCCAGTAGTATTGGGCAAGTCACAGATACGCAGTATTTT. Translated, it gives CASSIGQVTDTQYF.

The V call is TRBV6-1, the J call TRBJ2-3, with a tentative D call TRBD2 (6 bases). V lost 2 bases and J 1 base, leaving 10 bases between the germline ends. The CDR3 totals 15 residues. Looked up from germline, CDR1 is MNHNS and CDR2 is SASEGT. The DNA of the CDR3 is TGTGCCAGCAGTGAATATTCTAGCGGCACAGATACGCAGTATTTT. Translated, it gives CASSEYSSGTDTQYF.

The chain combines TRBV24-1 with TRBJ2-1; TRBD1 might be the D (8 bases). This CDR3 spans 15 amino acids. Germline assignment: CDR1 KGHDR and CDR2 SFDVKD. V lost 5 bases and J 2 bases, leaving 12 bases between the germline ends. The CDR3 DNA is TGTGCCACCAGTGGGACAGGGAGGGCCTACAATGAGCAGTTCTTC. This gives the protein CATSGTGRAYNEQFF.

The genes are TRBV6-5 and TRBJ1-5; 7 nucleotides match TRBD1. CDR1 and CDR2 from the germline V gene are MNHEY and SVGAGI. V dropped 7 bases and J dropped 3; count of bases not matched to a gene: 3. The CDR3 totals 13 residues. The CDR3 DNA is TGTGCCAGCATAGGGACAGTCAATCAGCCCCAGCATTTT. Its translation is CASIGTVNQPQHF.

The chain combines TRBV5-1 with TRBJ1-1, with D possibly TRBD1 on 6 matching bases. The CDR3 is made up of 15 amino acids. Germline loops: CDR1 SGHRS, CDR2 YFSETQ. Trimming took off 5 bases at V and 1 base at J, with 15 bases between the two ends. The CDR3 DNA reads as TGCGCCAGCAGTATAGGGGGGGTCTCGAACACTGAAGCTTTCTTT. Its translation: CASSIGGVSNTEAFF.

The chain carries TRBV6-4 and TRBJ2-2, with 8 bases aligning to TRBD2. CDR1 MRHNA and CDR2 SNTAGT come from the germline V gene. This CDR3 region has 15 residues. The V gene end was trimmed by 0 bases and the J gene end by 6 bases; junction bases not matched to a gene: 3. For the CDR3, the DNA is TGTGCCAGCAGTGACTCGGCAGCGGGGGCCGGGGAGCTGTTTTTT. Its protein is CASSDSAAGAGELFF.

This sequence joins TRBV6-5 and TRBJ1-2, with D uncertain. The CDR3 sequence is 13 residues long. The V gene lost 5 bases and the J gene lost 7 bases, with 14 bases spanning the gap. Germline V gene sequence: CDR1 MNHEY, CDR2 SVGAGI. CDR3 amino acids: CASSPYDFGGYTF. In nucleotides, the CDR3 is TGTGCCAGCAGTCCCTACGACTTTGGTGGCTACACCTTC.

The DNA of the CDR3 is TGTGCCAGTAGTCCCCACTCGGGGGTTGGGGAAAAACTGTTTTTT. This translates into CASSPHSGVGEKLFF. The V gene is TRBV19, the J gene TRBJ1-4, with D possibly matching TRBD1 (5 bases). The V gene lost 5 bases and the J gene lost 8 bases, with 18 bases spanning the gap. CDR1 and CDR2 (germline): LNHDA, SQIVND (reference sequence). The CDR3 covers 15 residues. Full variable domain (remainder filled in from reference TRBV19 and TRBJ1-4): DGGITQSPKYLFRKEGQNVTLSCEQNLNHDAMYWYRQDPGQGLRLIYYSQIVNDFQKGDIAEGYSVSREKKESFPLTVTSAQKNPTAFYLCASSPHSGVGEKLFFGSGTQLSVL.

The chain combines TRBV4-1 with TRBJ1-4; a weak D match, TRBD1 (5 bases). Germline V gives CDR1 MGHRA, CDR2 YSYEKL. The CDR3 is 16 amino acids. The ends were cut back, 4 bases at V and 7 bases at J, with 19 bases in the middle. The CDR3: CASSRTEGAPAEKLFF. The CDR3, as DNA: TGCGCCAGCAGCCGCACAGAAGGGGCTCCCGCTGAAAAACTGTTTTTT.

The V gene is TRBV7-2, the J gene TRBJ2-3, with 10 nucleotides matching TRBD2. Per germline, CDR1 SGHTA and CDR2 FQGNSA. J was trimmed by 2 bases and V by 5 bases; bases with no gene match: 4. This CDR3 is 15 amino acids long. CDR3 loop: CASSTSGGATDTQYF. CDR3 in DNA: TGTGCCAGCAGCACCAGCGGGGGGGCCACAGATACGCAGTATTTT. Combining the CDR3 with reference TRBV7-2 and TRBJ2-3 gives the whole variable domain GAGVSQSPSNKVTEKGKDVELRCDPISGHTALYWYRQSLGQGLEFLIYFQGNSAPDKSGLPSDRFSAERTGGSVSTLTIQRTQQEDSAVYLCASSTSGGATDTQYFGPGTRLTVL.

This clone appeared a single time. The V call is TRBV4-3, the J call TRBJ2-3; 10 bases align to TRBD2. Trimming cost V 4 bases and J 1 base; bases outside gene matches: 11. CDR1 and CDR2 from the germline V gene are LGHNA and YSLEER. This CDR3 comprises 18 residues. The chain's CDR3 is CASSRASGGVRGTDTQYF. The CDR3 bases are TGCGCCAGCAGCCGAGCTAGCGGGGGCGTACGAGGCACAGATACGCAGTATTTT.

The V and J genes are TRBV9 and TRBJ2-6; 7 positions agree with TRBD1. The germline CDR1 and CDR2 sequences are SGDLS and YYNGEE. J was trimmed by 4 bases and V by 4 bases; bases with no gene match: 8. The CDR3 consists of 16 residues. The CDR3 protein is CASSPQGLSGANVLTF. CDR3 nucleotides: TGTGCCAGCAGCCCACAGGGGCTTTCCGGGGCCAACGTCCTGACTTTC.

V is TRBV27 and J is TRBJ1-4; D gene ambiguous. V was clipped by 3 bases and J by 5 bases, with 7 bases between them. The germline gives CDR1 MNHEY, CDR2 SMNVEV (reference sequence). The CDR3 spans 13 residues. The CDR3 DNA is TGTGCCAGCAGTTTTCGCAGGAATGAAAAACTGTTTTTT. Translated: CASSFRRNEKLFF.

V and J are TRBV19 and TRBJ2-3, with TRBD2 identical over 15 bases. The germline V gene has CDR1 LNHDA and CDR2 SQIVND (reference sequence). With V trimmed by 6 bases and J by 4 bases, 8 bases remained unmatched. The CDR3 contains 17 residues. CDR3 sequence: CASSGLAGGPSADTQYF. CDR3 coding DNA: TGTGCCAGTAGCGGACTAGCGGGGGGGCCCTCCGCAGATACGCAGTATTTT.

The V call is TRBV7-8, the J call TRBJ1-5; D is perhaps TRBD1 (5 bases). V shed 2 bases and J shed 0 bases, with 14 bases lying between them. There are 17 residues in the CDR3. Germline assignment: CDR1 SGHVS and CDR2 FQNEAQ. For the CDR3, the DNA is TGTGCCAGCAGCTTACGCACAGGAGAATATAGCAATCAGCCCCAGCATTTT. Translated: CASSLRTGEYSNQPQHF.